This T cell receptor (beta chain) came from a study of shared clonotypes between healthy human individuals. This CDR3 contains 17 residues. The germline V gene encodes CDR1 SEHNR and CDR2 FQNEAQ (reference sequence). V was shortened by 1 base and J by 2 bases, with 18 bases between the two germline ends. Sequenced by immunoSEQ multiplex PCR; TCRdb stores in-frame clones only, minus some. The sample has 2 million to 2.5 million clones, 93% seen once; the top ten hold approximately 0.35%. The sequence derives from a man between 18 and 29 years old in good health. Some clones in this sample may be carry-over from other donors' samples. The V call is TRBV7-9, the J call TRBJ2-7, with D unresolved. The sequenced material came from naive CD4+ T cells from PBMCs. The subset here: CD45RA+ positively selected. CDR3 in DNA: TGTGCCAGCAGCTTAGTTACCTCTCCGGACGTCCCCTACGAGCAGTACTTC. Protein: CASSLVTSPDVPYEQYF.